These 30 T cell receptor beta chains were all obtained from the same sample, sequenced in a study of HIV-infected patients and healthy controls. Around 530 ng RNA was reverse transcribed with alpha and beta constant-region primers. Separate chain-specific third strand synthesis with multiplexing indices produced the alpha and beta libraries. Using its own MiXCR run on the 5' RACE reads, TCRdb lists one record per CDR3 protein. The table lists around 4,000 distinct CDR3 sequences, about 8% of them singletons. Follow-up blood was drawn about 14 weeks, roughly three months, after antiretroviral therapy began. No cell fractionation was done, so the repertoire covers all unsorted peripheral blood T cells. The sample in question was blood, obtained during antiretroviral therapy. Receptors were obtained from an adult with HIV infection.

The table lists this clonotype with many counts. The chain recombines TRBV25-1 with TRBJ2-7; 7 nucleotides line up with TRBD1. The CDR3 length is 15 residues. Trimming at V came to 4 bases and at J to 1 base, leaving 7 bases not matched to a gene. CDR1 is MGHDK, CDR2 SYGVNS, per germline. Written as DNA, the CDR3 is TGTGCCAGCAGTGGAGGCAACAGGGGATCCTACGAGCAGTACTTC. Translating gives CASSGGNRGSYEQYF.

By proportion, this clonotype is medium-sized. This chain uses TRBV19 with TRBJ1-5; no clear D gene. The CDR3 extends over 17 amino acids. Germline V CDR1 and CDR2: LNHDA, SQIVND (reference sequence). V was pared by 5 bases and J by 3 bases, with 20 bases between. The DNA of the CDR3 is TGTGCCAGTAGTTGGCACCCCACAATGGTCTACAATCAGCCCCAGCATTTT. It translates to CASSWHPTMVYNQPQHF. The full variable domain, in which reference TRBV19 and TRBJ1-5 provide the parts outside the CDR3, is DGGITQSPKYLFRKEGQNVTLSCEQNLNHDAMYWYRQDPGQGLRLIYYSQIVNDFQKGDIAEGYSVSREKKESFPLTVTSAQKNPTAFYLCASSWHPTMVYNQPQHFGDGTRLSIL.

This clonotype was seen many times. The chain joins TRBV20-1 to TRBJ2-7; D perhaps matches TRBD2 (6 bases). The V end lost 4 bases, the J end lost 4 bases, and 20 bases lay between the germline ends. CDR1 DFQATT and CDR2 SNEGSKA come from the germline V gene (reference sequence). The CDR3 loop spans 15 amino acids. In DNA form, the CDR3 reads TGCAGTGCTACCACCCTCCGCCAGGGAGGTTACGAGCAGTACTTC. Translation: CSATTLRQGGYEQYF.

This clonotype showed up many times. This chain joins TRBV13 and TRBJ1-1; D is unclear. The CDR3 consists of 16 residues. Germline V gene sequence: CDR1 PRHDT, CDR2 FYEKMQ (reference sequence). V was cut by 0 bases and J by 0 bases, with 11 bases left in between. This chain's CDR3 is CASSLGLDLMNTEAFF. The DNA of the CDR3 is TGTGCCAGCAGCTTAGGCCTGGACCTTATGAACACTGAAGCTTTCTTT. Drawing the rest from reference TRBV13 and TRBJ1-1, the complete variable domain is AAGVIQSPRHLIKEKRETATLKCYPIPRHDTVYWYQQGPGQDPQFLISFYEKMQSDKGSIPDRFSAQQFSDYHSELNMSSLELGDSALYFCASSLGLDLMNTEAFFGQGTRLTVV.

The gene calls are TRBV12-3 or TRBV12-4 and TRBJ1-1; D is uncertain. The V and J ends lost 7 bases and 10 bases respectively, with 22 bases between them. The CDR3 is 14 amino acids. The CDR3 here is CASTPADPYPGAFF. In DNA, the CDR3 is TGTGCCAGCACCCCGGCGGACCCTTATCCGGGAGCTTTCTTT.

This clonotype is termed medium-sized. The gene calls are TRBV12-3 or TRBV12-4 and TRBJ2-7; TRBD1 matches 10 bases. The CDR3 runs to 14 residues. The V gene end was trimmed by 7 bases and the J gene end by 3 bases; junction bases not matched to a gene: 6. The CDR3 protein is CASTHRDRGYEQYF. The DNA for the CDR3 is TGTGCCAGCACTCACCGGGACAGGGGCTACGAGCAGTACTTC.

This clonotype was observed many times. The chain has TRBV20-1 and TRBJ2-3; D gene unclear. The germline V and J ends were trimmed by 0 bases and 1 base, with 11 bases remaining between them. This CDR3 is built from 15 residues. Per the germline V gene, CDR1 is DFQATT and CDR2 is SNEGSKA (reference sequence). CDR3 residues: CSARDPVSGTDTQYF. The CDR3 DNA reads TGCAGTGCTAGAGATCCGGTGTCGGGCACAGATACGCAGTATTTT.

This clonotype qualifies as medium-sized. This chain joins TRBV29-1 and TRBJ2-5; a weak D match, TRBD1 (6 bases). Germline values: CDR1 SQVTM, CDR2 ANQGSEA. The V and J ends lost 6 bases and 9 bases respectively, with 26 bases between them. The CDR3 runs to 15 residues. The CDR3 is CSVPDRRDKGMAQYF. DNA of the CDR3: TGCAGCGTCCCCGATCGCCGGGACAAGGGTATGGCCCAGTACTTC.

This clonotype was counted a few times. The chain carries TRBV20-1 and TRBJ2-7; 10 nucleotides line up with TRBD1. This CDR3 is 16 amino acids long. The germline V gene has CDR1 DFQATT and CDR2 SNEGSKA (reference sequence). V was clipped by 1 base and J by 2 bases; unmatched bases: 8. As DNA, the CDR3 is TGCAGTGCTAGAGTCCTGAGGACAGGGGGGACCTACGAGCAGTACTTC. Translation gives CSARVLRTGGTYEQYF.

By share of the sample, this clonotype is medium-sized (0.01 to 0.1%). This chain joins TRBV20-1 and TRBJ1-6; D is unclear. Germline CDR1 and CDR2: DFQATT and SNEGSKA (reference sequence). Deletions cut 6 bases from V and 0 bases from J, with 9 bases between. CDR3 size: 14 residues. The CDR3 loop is CSAGSLSYNSPLHF. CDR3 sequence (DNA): TGCAGTGCCGGATCCCTCTCCTATAATTCACCCCTCCACTTT.

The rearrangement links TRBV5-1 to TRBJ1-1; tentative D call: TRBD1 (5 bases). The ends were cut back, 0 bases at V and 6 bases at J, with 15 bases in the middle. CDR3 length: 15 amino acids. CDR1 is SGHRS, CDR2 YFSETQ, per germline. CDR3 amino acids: CASSLVSTGPPEAFF. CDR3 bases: TGCGCCAGCAGCTTGGTTTCGACGGGGCCCCCTGAAGCTTTCTTT.

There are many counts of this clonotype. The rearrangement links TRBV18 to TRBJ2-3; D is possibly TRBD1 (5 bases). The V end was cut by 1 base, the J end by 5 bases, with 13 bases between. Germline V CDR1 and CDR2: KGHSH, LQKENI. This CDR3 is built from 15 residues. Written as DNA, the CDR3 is TGTGCCAGCTCACCACAGGGGTTTGATCAAGATACGCAGTATTTT. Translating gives CASSPQGFDQDTQYF.

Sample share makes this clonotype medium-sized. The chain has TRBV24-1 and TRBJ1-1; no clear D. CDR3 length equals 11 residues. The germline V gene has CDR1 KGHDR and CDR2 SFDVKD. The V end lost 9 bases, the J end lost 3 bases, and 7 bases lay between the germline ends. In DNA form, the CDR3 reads TGTGCCACCTCGGTCGACACTGAAGCTTTCTTT. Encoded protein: CATSVDTEAFF.

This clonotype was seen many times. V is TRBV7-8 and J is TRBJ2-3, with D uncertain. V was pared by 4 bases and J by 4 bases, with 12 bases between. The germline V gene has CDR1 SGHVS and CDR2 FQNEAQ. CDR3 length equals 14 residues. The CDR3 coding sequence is TGTGCCAGCAGCTCTACCCGAGCAGCAGATACGCAGTATTTT. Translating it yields CASSSTRAADTQYF.

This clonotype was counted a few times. The CDR3 DNA follows: TGCAGCGTTGAAAGGCCAGGACGGCTTAATCAGCCCCAGCATTTT. This encodes CSVERPGRLNQPQHF. The gene calls are TRBV29-1 and TRBJ1-5; D uncertain. CDR3 length: 15 residues. Deletions cut 2 bases from V and 4 bases from J, with 15 bases between. Germline V lookup: CDR1 SQVTM, CDR2 ANQGSEA. Combining the CDR3 with reference TRBV29-1 and TRBJ1-5 gives the whole variable domain SAVISQKPSRDICQRGTSLTIQCQVDSQVTMMFWYRQQPGQSLTLIATANQGSEATYESGFVIDKFPISRPNLTFSTLTVSNMSPEDSSIYLCSVERPGRLNQPQHFGDGTRLSIL.

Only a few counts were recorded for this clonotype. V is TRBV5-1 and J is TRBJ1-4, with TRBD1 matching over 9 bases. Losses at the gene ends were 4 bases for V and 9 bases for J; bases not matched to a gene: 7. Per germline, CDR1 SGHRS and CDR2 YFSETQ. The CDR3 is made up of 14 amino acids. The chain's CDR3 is CASSPGTGLQKLFF. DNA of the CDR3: TGCGCCAGCAGCCCCGGGACAGGGCTACAAAAACTGTTTTTT.

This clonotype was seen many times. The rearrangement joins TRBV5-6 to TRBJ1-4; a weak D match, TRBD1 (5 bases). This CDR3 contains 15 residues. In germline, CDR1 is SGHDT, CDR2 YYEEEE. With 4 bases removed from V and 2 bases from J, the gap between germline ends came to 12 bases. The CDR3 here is CASSTWGRTNEKLFF. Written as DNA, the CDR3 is TGTGCCAGCAGCACTTGGGGGAGGACTAATGAAAAACTGTTTTTT.

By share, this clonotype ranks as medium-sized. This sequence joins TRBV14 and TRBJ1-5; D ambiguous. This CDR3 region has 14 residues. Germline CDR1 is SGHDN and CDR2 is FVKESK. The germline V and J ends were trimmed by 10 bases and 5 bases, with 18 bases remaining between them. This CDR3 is CAKGPPQAYQPQHF. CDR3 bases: TGTGCCAAAGGGCCGCCCCAGGCCTATCAGCCCCAGCATTTT.

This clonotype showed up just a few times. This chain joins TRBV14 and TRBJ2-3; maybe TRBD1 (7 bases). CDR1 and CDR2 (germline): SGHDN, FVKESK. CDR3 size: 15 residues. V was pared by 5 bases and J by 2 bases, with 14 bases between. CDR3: CASSWEDRNTDTQYF. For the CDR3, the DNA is TGTGCCAGCAGCTGGGAGGACAGGAACACAGATACGCAGTATTTT.

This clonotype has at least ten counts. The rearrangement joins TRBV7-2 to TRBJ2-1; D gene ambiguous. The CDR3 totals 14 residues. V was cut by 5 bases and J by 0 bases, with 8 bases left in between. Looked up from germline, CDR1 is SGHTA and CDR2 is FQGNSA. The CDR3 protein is CASSRQSSYNEQFF. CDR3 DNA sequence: TGTGCCAGCAGCCGTCAGAGCTCCTACAATGAGCAGTTCTTC.

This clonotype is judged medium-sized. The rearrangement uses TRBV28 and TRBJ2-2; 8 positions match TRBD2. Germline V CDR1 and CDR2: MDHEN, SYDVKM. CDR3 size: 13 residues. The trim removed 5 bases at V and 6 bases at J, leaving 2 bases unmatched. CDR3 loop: CASSPGGAGELFF. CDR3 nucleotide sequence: TGTGCCAGCAGTCCCGGGGGGGCCGGGGAGCTGTTTTTT.

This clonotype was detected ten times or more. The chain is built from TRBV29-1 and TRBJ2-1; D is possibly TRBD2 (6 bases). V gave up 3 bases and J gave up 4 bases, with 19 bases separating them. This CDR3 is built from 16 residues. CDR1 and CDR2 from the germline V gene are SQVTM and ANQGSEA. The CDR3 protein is CSVEGSVGGLYNEQFF. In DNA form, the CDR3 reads TGCAGCGTTGAGGGGTCGGTGGGGGGACTTTACAATGAGCAGTTCTTC.

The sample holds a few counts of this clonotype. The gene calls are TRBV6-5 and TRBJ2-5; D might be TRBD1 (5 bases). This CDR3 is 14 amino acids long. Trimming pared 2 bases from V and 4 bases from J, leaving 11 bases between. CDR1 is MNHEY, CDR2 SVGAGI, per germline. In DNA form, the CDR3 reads TGTGCCAGCAGTTACGACAGTAGTGGAGAGACCCAGTACTTC. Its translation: CASSYDSSGETQYF.

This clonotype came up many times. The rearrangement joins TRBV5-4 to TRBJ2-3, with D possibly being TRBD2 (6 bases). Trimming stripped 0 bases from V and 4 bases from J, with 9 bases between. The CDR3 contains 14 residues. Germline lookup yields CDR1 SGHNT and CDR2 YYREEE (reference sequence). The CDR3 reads CASSLGGDSDTQYF. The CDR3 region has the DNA TGTGCCAGCAGCTTGGGAGGGGACTCAGATACGCAGTATTTT.

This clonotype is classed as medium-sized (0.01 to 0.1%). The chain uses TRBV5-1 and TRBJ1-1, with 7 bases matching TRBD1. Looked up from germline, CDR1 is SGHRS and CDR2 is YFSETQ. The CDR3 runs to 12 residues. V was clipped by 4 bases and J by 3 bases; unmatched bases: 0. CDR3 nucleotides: TGCGCCAGCAGCGGACAGGACACTGAAGCTTTCTTT. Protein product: CASSGQDTEAFF.

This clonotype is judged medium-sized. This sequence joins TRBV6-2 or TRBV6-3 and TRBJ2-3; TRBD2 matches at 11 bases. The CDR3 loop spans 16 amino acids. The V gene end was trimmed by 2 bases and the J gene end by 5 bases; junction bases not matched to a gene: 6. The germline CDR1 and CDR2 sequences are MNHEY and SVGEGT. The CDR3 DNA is TGTGCCAGCAGTTACATATCTAGCGGGGGGATAGATACGCAGTATTTT. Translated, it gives CASSYISSGGIDTQYF.

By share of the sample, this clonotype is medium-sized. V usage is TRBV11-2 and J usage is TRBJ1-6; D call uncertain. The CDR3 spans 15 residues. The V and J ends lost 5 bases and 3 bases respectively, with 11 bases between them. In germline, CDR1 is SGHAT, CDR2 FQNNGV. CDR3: CASSRGQFYNSPLHF. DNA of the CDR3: TGTGCCAGCAGCCGAGGGCAGTTCTATAATTCACCCCTCCACTTT.

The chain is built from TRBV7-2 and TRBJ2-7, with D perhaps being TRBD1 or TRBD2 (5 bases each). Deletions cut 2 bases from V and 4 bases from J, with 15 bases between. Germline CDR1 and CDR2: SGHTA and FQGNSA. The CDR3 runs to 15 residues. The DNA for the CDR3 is TGTGCCAGCAGCTTATTCTCAGGGAGTCAGTACGAGCAGTACTTC. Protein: CASSLFSGSQYEQYF.

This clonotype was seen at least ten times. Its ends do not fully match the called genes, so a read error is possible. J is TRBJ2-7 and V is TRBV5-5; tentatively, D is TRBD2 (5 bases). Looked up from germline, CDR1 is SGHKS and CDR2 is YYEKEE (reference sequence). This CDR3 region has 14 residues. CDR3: CASSSYETLGSWFF. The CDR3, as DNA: TGTGCCAGCAGCTCGTATGAGACCCTAGGGAGTTGGTTCTTC.

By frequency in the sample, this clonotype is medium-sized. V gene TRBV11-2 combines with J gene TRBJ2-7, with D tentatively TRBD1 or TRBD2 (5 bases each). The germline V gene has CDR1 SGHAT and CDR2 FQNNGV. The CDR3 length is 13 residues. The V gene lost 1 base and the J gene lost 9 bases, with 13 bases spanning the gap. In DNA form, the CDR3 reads TGTGCCAGCAGCTTAGGAGGGAGTACAGGGCAGTACTTC. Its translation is CASSLGGSTGQYF.